A single sample gave rise to the 3 T cell receptor beta chains below, sequenced in a study of blood T cell repertoires in COVID-19. Clones were sequenced by immunoSEQ multiplex PCR, and TCRdb holds only the in-frame ones, with some missing. The sample lists over 200,000 clones, 75% to 90% occurring once. The specimen sequenced was peripheral blood. These TCRs come from a man aged 30 to 45 with COVID-19, enrolled during active disease.

The chain uses TRBV6-5 and TRBJ1-2; TRBD1 is a possible D gene (6 bases). Trimming removed 5 bases at V and 8 bases at J, with 21 bases between. Looked up from germline, CDR1 is MNHEY and CDR2 is SVGAGI. The CDR3 covers 15 residues. In DNA form, the CDR3 reads TGTGCCAGCAGTCCCCTCGGACAGACCGGGCGAGGCTACACCTTC. It codes for CASSPLGQTGRGYTF.

The chain recombines TRBV19 with TRBJ1-3; D may be TRBD1 (5 bases). This CDR3 contains 14 residues. CDR1 is LNHDA, CDR2 SQIVND, per germline (reference sequence). V dropped 4 bases and J dropped 0 bases, with 7 bases sitting between them. CDR3 DNA: TGTGCCAGTAGTAGCGGGGGCTCTGGAAACACCATATATTTT. Protein: CASSSGGSGNTIYF.

The rearrangement uses TRBV28 and TRBJ1-2, with 7 nucleotides matching TRBD1. The CDR3 consists of 17 residues. Trimming at V came to 4 bases and at J to 0 bases, leaving 11 bases not matched to a gene. Germline V CDR1 and CDR2: MDHEN, SYDVKM. CDR3 sequence reads: CASSSLRDRDTNYGYTF. CDR3 nucleotides: TGTGCCAGCAGTTCCCTCCGGGACAGAGATACTAACTATGGCTACACCTTC.